This entry describes one TCR beta chain. It lacks a known antigen. One base away there is no much larger clone; base qualities are not given. Participants in the prospective study were enrolled through a virtual design, were aged roughly 18 to 100 years, and lived in roughly 26 United States geographic areas. In the prospective study, cohorts were assigned on the basis of participant-reported clinical history obtained from a screening survey and a study questionnaire. Recovered participants in ImmuneRACE Cohort 3 were defined as having two consecutive negative NP/OP PCR tests, clearance from a healthcare professional, or resolution of symptoms. In the prospective study, mobile phlebotomists collected whole blood, serum and a nasopharyngeal or oropharyngeal swab from each participant. Over a roughly two-month period, participants in the prospective study had the option of providing additional blood draws and questionnaires. Before DNA extraction, blood samples from the prospective study were shipped at room temperature or frozen.

The data belong to a study of blood T cell repertoires in COVID-19 (dated by TCRdb to the early 2020s). Describing the broader study: Samples from collaborators originated in the United States, Italy and Spain and spanned both the acute and convalescent phases of COVID-19. The material from the prospective study consisted of cDNA or gDNA derived from T cells, B-cell-depleted T cells, or PBMCs. Subjects who had been exposed to COVID-19, were actively infected with it, or had recovered from it provided the deeply sampled blood TCRbeta repertoires that made up the dataset. A freely available public database, intended as a resource for researchers studying the immune response to SARS-CoV-2, is where the repertoires were released. The samples were drawn from the first 160 participants of the ongoing ImmuneRACE study and from some 1,300 subjects provided by 6 global collaborators. Sample metadata almost always included a de-identified subject ID, COVID-19 status, age in years and sex. Where available, HLA class I and class II types were taken from metadata supplied by the sample provider and were not determined by assay-based typing.

The V and J ends are trimmed by 3 bases and 4 bases, leaving 9 bases between them. Spanning cysteine to phenylalanine, the CDR3 consists of 13 amino acids. Only the CDR3 region is kept as DNA, spanning 39 bases read in frame from base 1. TCRbeta CDR3 regions were amplified from genomic DNA using the immunoSEQ Assay, a bias-controlled multiplex PCR. From the authors' description of their analysis: Within the assay, amplification of reference gene primers was used to estimate how many nucleated cells each sample contained. To quantify the absolute abundance of each unique TCRbeta CDR3 rearrangement, sequence reads were collapsed and filtered. For each sample, productive Simpson clonality was calculated by taking the square root of Simpson's diversity index across productive rearrangements. What TCRdb holds here is the immuneACCESS table cut down to in-frame rearrangements. Part of the clones is not present; checked against another copy, under half of the missing clones reflect an unresolved V gene, and the others are unexplained. V and J calls plus clone size are reproduced from that table; the DNA served to infer D and trimming. Recorded for this sample are some 490,000 clones; less than 90% of them occurred a single time. 8% to 9.5% of the sample rests with the top ten.

Paper-wide results and their limitations: The amount of clinical and demographic metadata varied by source and participant and was provided uncurated.

This sequence was found in an older woman who had recovered from COVID-19. The V gene is TRBV12-3 or TRBV12-4 and the J gene is TRBJ1-2; a weak D assignment points to TRBD1 (6 bases agree). Sequencing was carried out using PBMCs or T cells enriched from blood (not recorded which). The bases read TGTGCCAGCAGTTTGGCCAGGGGCTATGGCTACACCTTC. It translates as CASSLARGYGYTF.